This TCR beta chain was retrieved from a study of CD8 T cells in ankylosing spondylitis. General study points: Within peripheral blood, clones linked to disease were CD8+ and relatively rare. Reports of some motif variants in reactive arthritis synovial fluid and blood predate this one. From matched ankylosing spondylitis synovial fluid, disease-linked clones were reportedly recovered at significantly enriched levels.

Concerning this clonotype itself: No antigen is known for it.

The CDR3 has 18 residues. J lost 5 bases, V lost 0 bases, and 14 bases had no gene match. Germline loops: CDR1 LGHNA, CDR2 YSLEER. The authors made TCR beta libraries by quantitative 5'-RACE with molecular barcodes. TCRdb re-derived calls from the 5' RACE reads in MiXCR, one entry per CDR3 protein. This table holds about 240,000 distinct CDR3 sequences, around 7.8% found once. This TCR was sampled from a male donor with ankylosing spondylitis or in good health (not recorded which). The genes are TRBV4-3 and TRBJ2-5; 8 nucleotides align to TRBD2. The material sequenced was blood, either unsorted or a sorted T cell fraction (not recorded which). The CDR3 is CASSQDWGWGAGDETQYF. Here the CDR3 DNA reads TGCGCCAGCAGCCAAGATTGGGGGTGGGGAGCGGGGGATGAGACCCAGTACTTC.